The source of this T cell receptor beta chain is a study of control samples from healthy donors and cancer patients. Produced via immunoSEQ multiplex PCR; TCRdb's table is partial and in-frame only. Counted here are about 120,000 clones, about 90% occurring once; the ten biggest clones make up around 3%. Germline-derived CDR1 and CDR2 are LGHDT and YNNKEL (reference sequence). J gave up 1 base and V 3 bases, and 5 bases lay outside the gene matches. The CDR3 consists of 15 residues. This clonotype originated in a man between 60 and 75 years old in good health. The sequenced sample consisted of blood. The rearrangement joins TRBV3-1 (or the pseudogene TRBV3-2) to TRBJ2-5; 7 nucleotides align to TRBD1. The CDR3 DNA reads TGTGCCAGCAGCCATTGGACAGGTTCCCAAGAGACCCAGTACTTC. Its protein product is CASSHWTGSQETQYF.